The 21 T cell receptor beta chains presented below share a single source sample, sequenced in a study of lymphopenia after photon versus proton radiotherapy. Repertoires were generated with immunoSEQ multiplex PCR, while TCRdb's copy carries only in-frame clones and drops some. The sample gives about 50,000 clones, roughly nine tenths of which show up once; more than 15% is in the top ten. The sequencing used peripheral blood, collected from a patient treated with photon-based radiotherapy. Receptors were obtained from a woman between 35 and 50 years old with cholangiocarcinoma.

The chain recombines TRBV10-2 with TRBJ2-3; 10 bases line up with TRBD2. CDR3 length: 14 amino acids. J lost 8 bases, V lost 6 bases, and 8 bases had no gene match. CDR1 and CDR2 from the germline V gene are WSHSY and SAAADI. The CDR3 DNA is TGCGCCAGCAGATCGGAACTAGCGGGGCTTACGCAGTATTTT. This codes for CASRSELAGLTQYF.

The gene calls are TRBV19 and TRBJ2-6, with D tentatively TRBD2 (6 bases). The germline gives CDR1 LNHDA, CDR2 SQIVND (reference sequence). The CDR3 contains 15 residues. With 8 bases removed from V and 1 base from J, the gap between germline ends came to 12 bases. This CDR3 is CASRPGDSGANVLTF. The CDR3 coding sequence is TGTGCCAGTCGCCCGGGGGATTCTGGGGCCAACGTCCTGACTTTC.

As concerns this clone: One end of the junction fails to match germline, which may point to a read error. The chain links TRBV29-1 to TRBJ2-1; no clear D gene. The germline CDR1 and CDR2 sequences are SQVTM and ANQGSEA. This CDR3 has 10 amino acids. In DNA, the CDR3 is TGCAGCGCTTTGGGCCCGACCCGGCTCTTC. This gives the protein CSALGPTRLF.

This chain uses TRBV6-5 with TRBJ1-1; D is ambiguous. The CDR3 is made up of 13 amino acids. CDR1 and CDR2 (germline): MNHEY, SVGAGI. V lost 7 bases and J lost 12, with 21 bases in between. CDR3 in DNA: TGTGCCAGCACCTGGACTGCCCGGGGATCAACTTTCTTT. Translation gives CASTWTARGSTFF.

The genes are TRBV18 and TRBJ2-6; D is possibly TRBD1 (7 bases). The CDR3 is 19 amino acids. The V end lost 2 bases, the J end lost 2 bases, and 19 bases lay between the germline ends. The germline gives CDR1 KGHSH, CDR2 LQKENI. The CDR3 bases are TGTGCCAGCTCACCATCGGTGTGGCAGGGGGAGGCTGGGGCCAACGTCCTGACTTTC. It encodes CASSPSVWQGEAGANVLTF.

The rearrangement links TRBV9 to TRBJ1-1; TRBD1 is a possible D gene (6 bases). The germline gives CDR1 SGDLS, CDR2 YYNGEE. This CDR3 is built from 17 residues. The ends were cut back, 1 base at V and 3 bases at J, with 19 bases in the middle. The CDR3 DNA reads as TGTGCCAGCAGCGTACGAGGAGAACAGGGTTTGGACACTGAAGCTTTCTTT. Amino acid sequence: CASSVRGEQGLDTEAFF. Together with reference TRBV9 and TRBJ1-1, the CDR3 gives the full variable domain: DSGVTQTPKHLITATGQRVTLRCSPRSGDLSVYWYQQSLDQGLQFLIQYYNGEERAKGNILERFSAQQFPDLHSELNLSSLELGDSALYFCASSVRGEQGLDTEAFFGQGTRLTVV.

In DNA form, the CDR3 reads TGTGCCAGCAGCCAAGATAGTGGGGTAGATTCACCCCTCCACTTT. It yields the protein CASSQDSGVDSPLHF. V usage is TRBV14 and J usage is TRBJ1-6; D is unclear. This CDR3 has 15 amino acids. Germline V gives CDR1 SGHDN, CDR2 FVKESK. V lost 0 bases, J lost 8 bases, and 11 bases lay in between.

The rearrangement uses TRBV19 and TRBJ2-1, with 15 positions matching TRBD2. CDR1 is LNHDA, CDR2 SQIVND, per germline (reference sequence). The V segment lost 5 bases and the J segment 6 bases; nucleotides outside the gene matches: 2. The CDR3 consists of 15 residues. The CDR3 spells CASSRTSGRVNEQFF. The CDR3 DNA sequence: TGTGCCAGTAGTCGGACTAGCGGGAGGGTCAATGAGCAGTTCTTC.

V and J are TRBV7-9 and TRBJ2-1, with TRBD1 identical over 11 bases. CDR1 and CDR2 from the germline V gene are SEHNR and FQNEAQ (reference sequence). Unmatched junction bases numbered 3, after V lost 2 bases and J lost 3 bases. The CDR3 totals 16 residues. The CDR3, as DNA: TGTGCCAGCAGCTTACGCGGGACAGGGGGCTACAATGAGCAGTTCTTC. Its protein is CASSLRGTGGYNEQFF.

The chain has TRBV15 and TRBJ1-4, with TRBD1 as a possible D gene (5 bases). Germline CDR1 is LNHNV and CDR2 is YYDKDF (reference sequence). This CDR3 region has 16 residues. The ends were cut back, 8 bases at V and 0 bases at J, with 16 bases in the middle. CDR3 residues: CATGGDRTSTNEKLFF. The DNA of the CDR3 is TGTGCCACCGGAGGGGACCGGACCTCAACTAATGAAAAACTGTTTTTT.

The chain recombines TRBV28 with TRBJ1-1; the match to TRBD1 covers 8 bases. This CDR3 is 18 amino acids long. Germline V gene lookup returns CDR1 MDHEN and CDR2 SYDVKM. V lost 10 bases, J lost 1 base, and 20 bases stayed unmatched. The DNA of the CDR3 is TGTGCCACCTGCCAGTTCCCGGGAAGGGGGACAGGGAACACTGAAGCTTTCTTT. It specifies CATCQFPGRGTGNTEAFF.

V usage is TRBV30 and J usage is TRBJ2-1; no firm D call. The germline V gene has CDR1 GTSNPN and CDR2 SVGIG (reference sequence). The length of the CDR3 is 12 residues. Between the trimmed V and J ends, which lost 1 base and 12 bases, there was a span of 13 bases. As DNA, the CDR3 is TGTGCCTGGAGTGGGTTGGGGATACGGCAGTTCTTC. It codes for CAWSGLGIRQFF.

As DNA, the CDR3 is TGTGCCAGCAGTGACCCAAGGACAGGGGGTTACCCCGTGGGAGCTTTCTTT. Translation: CASSDPRTGGYPVGAFF. This chain joins TRBV6-1 and TRBJ1-1, with 10 bases matching TRBD1. This CDR3 region has 17 residues. Trimming cost V 3 bases and J 10 bases; bases outside gene matches: 17. The germline V gene encodes CDR1 MNHNS and CDR2 SASEGT.

This chain joins TRBV27 and TRBJ1-6, with D unresolved. Trimming removed 5 bases from V and 2 bases from J, with 10 bases in between. Germline CDR1 and CDR2: MNHEY and SMNVEV (reference sequence). The CDR3 length is 15 residues. In DNA, the CDR3 is TGTGCCAGCAGTCTGGCCGGGACCTATAATTCACCCCTCCACTTT. Its translation is CASSLAGTYNSPLHF.

V is TRBV6-5 and J is TRBJ2-7; the D gene is possibly TRBD2 (6 bases). CDR3 length: 15 amino acids. Germline CDR1 is MNHEY and CDR2 is SVGAGI. The V gene lost 0 bases and the J gene lost 7 bases, with 16 bases spanning the gap. CDR3 sequence: CASSYSWTVGGEQYF. The CDR3 region has the DNA TGTGCCAGCAGTTACTCCTGGACGGTCGGGGGAGAGCAGTACTTC.

The chain combines TRBV12-2 with TRBJ2-7. TRBV12-2 is given as a pseudogene. The CDR3 contains 19 residues. CDR3 coding DNA: TGTGCAAGTCGCTTAGCTCCTATATCGAGGGGACGCAACTCCTACGAGCAGTACTTC. Amino acids: CASRLAPISRGRNSYEQYF.

This rearrangement joins TRBV13 to TRBJ1-1; tentatively, D is TRBD1 (6 bases). Germline values: CDR1 PRHDT, CDR2 FYEKMQ (reference sequence). This CDR3 has 17 amino acids. V was shortened by 1 base and J by 1 base, with 16 bases between the two germline ends. The CDR3 protein is CASSLEEGHASNTEAFF. The CDR3 region has the DNA TGTGCCAGCAGCTTAGAAGAGGGACACGCATCGAACACTGAAGCTTTCTTT.

This sequence joins TRBV6-5 and TRBJ2-2; D might be TRBD1 (6 bases). Germline CDR1 MNHEY, CDR2 SVGAGI. The CDR3 spans 15 residues. V was pared by 6 bases and J by 7 bases, with 18 bases between. CDR3 in amino acids: CASSARQGFGGELFF. CDR3 DNA: TGTGCCAGCAGCGCACGCCAGGGGTTTGGCGGGGAGCTGTTTTTT.

This chain joins TRBV4-3 and TRBJ2-7; no clear D. Trimming cost V 1 base and J 0 bases, with 10 bases left between them. Germline V lookup: CDR1 LGHNA, CDR2 YSLEER. The CDR3 sequence is 15 residues long. In DNA, the CDR3 is TGCGCCAGCAGCCAAGGATCAAGCTACTCCTACGAGCAGTACTTC. Protein sequence: CASSQGSSYSYEQYF.

The chain carries TRBV7-8 and TRBJ2-7; 8 positions agree with TRBD1. V lost 4 bases, J lost 2 bases, and 4 bases stayed unmatched. CDR3 size: 14 residues. Germline assignment: CDR1 SGHVS and CDR2 FQNEAQ. CDR3 sequence: CASSSGTGPYEQYF. The CDR3, as DNA: TGTGCCAGCAGCTCAGGGACAGGCCCCTACGAGCAGTACTTC.

This chain connects TRBV19 to TRBJ2-2; possible D gene TRBD2, 6 bases. V was shortened by 2 bases and J by 4 bases, with 23 bases between the two germline ends. Germline CDR1 and CDR2: LNHDA and SQIVND (reference sequence). The CDR3 is made up of 19 amino acids. As DNA, the CDR3 is TGTGCCAGTAGTATACTTGGAGGGGTGGCCGGGAAGATCACCGGGGAGCTGTTTTTT. The encoded protein is CASSILGGVAGKITGELFF.